This T cell receptor (beta chain) originates from a study of cytomegalovirus exposure and HLA in healthy donors. General study findings and limits: There were some V segments, including TRBV6-2 and TRBV6-3, excluded as indistinguishable.

This clone was observed once. What it binds is unknown. The germline V gene encodes CDR1 SGHDN and CDR2 FVKESK. The V gene end was trimmed by 3 bases and the J gene end by 7 bases; junction bases not matched to a gene: 2. The CDR3 runs 13 residues. PCR amplification relied on 60 Vbeta primers (plus 13 Jbeta primers). Profiled with immunoSEQ multiplex PCR; TCRdb holds only in-frame clones, not every one. The sample includes about 220,000 clones, over 65% of them seen just once. Source material: PBMCs. This receptor was identified in a man aged 18 to 35 in good health and CMV-seronegative. The J gene is TRBJ1-2, the V gene TRBV14; 10 bases match TRBD1. The CDR3 DNA is TGTGCCAGCAGCCAGGGACAGGGGTTTGGCTACACCTTC. This gives the protein CASSQGQGFGYTF. Full variable domain (remainder filled in from reference TRBV14 and TRBJ1-2): EAGVTQFPSHSVIEKGQTVTLRCDPISGHDNLYWYRRVMGKEIKFLLHFVKESKQDESGMPNNRFLAERTGGTYSTLKVQPAELEDSGVYFCASSQGQGFGYTFGSGTRLTVV.